This paragraph reports one T cell receptor beta chain. This entry belongs to a study of cytomegalovirus exposure and HLA in healthy donors. The repertoire was sequenced with immunoSEQ multiplex PCR; TCRdb's copy has only in-frame clones and lacks some. The table has some 240,000 clones, roughly 86% seen once. CDR1 and CDR2 (germline): MRHNA, SNTAGT. The junction had 11 bases not matched to a gene; V was cut back by 6 bases and J by 6 bases. There are 16 residues in the CDR3. V is TRBV6-4 and J is TRBJ1-2, with 12 positions matching TRBD1. The material sequenced was PBMCs. This TCR derives from a woman aged 25-40 years in good health and CMV-seropositive. CDR3 amino acids: CASSPSGTGGANGYTF. For the CDR3, the DNA is TGTGCCAGCAGCCCTTCCGGGACAGGGGGCGCGAATGGCTACACCTTC.